This passage covers 7 T cell receptor beta chains from one sample sequenced in a study of blood T cells in healthy people across ages. The second PCR ran about 6 to 12 cycles with a sample-barcoded 5' primer and J-beta primers. Via MiXCR, TCRdb re-called the 5' RACE reads, giving one row per CDR3 protein. The sample records about 1,400,000 distinct CDR3 sequences, around 55% being singletons. The sample was blood. These receptors were collected from a man between 18 and 29 years old in good health.

The V gene is TRBV20-1, the J gene TRBJ2-3; no reliable D call. CDR3 length equals 16 residues. The germline gives CDR1 DFQATT, CDR2 SNEGSKA (reference sequence). V lost 1 base, J lost 2 bases, and 16 bases lay in between. The CDR3 nucleotides read TGCAGTGCTAGAGTCAAGGGTCGACCCTACACAGATACGCAGTATTTT. It is translated as CSARVKGRPYTDTQYF.

As concerns this clonotype: The CDR3 does not close with the conserved phenylalanine or tryptophan, likely indicating a read error. The rearrangement links TRBV5-1 to TRBJ2-6; D gene ambiguous. The CDR3 consists of 15 residues. V lost 5 bases and J 0 bases, leaving 9 bases between the germline ends. CDR1 and CDR2 (germline): SGHRS, YFSETQ. The CDR3 nucleotides read TGCGCCAGCAGAGCAGGCAGCTCTGGGGCCAACGTCCTGACTTAC. Translating gives CASRAGSSGANVLTY.

V is TRBV29-1 and J is TRBJ2-7, with D perhaps being TRBD1 or TRBD2 (5 bases each). The J call may be wrong; the DNA end is better matched by TRBJ2-5. Germline-derived CDR1 and CDR2 are SQVTM and ANQGSEA. This CDR3 region has 13 residues. In nucleotides, the CDR3 is TGCAGCGTAGCCGGGACCTTGGGGGAGACCCAGTACTTC. Translating it yields CSVAGTLGETQYF.

The rearrangement uses TRBV7-9 and TRBJ2-1; D gene unclear. Trimming pared 3 bases from V and 8 bases from J, leaving 8 bases between. CDR3 length: 12 residues. The germline V gene encodes CDR1 SEHNR and CDR2 FQNEAQ (reference sequence). The CDR3 loop is CASSLKVYEQFF. As DNA, the CDR3 is TGTGCCAGCAGCTTGAAAGTCTATGAGCAGTTCTTC.

J is TRBJ2-3 and V is TRBV12-3 or TRBV12-4, with D hard to call. The CDR3 consists of 14 residues. Deletions cut 3 bases from V and 2 bases from J, with 9 bases between. The CDR3 DNA is TGTGCCAGCAGTTTTTTTGGGCACACAGATACGCAGTATTTT. Its translation: CASSFFGHTDTQYF.

The genes are TRBV7-2 and TRBJ1-1, with no clear D. CDR1 and CDR2 from the germline V gene are SGHTA and FQGNSA. Deletions cut 3 bases from V and 3 bases from J, with 5 bases between. The CDR3 runs to 12 residues. CDR3 DNA: TGTGCCAGCAGCTTTCGATACACTGAAGCTTTCTTT. As protein: CASSFRYTEAFF.

V is TRBV20-1 and J is TRBJ1-2; no definite D call. There are 14 residues in the CDR3. V was trimmed by 6 bases and J by 8 bases, leaving 22 bases between them. Germline V gene lookup returns CDR1 DFQATT and CDR2 SNEGSKA (reference sequence). CDR3 nucleotide sequence: TGCAGTGCAAGGAGTAACCCAGCATCGGCGGGCTACACCTTC. Translating gives CSARSNPASAGYTF.